The present TCR beta chain was sequenced within a study of long-term antiretroviral therapy in people with HIV. At least one PBMC sample before ART and at least two after were required. Study-wide results and limits: HIV repertoires covered narrower CDR3 length ranges than controls did. Older ART regimens were possibly in use when the blood was collected between the mid-2000s and the late 2010s. Relative to transplant donor controls, diversity remained lower despite increasing after ART.

Assay version v3.0 of immunoSEQ was used, and it was run at survey level. Libraries were prepared by immunoSEQ multiplex PCR; TCRdb keeps only in-frame clonotypes and omits some of them. Here the sample spans about 16,000 clones, roughly 95% being singletons. The germline V and J ends were trimmed by 3 bases and 4 bases, with 10 bases remaining between them. Germline lookup yields CDR1 SNHLY and CDR2 FYNNEI. The CDR3 consists of 13 residues. About this clone: Its antigen is not known.

Sequences were derived from unsorted PBMCs, sampled less than 11 years after starting antiretroviral therapy. The genes are TRBV2 and TRBJ2-7; D perhaps matches TRBD1 (6 bases). The receptor was derived from a man aged 25 to 40 with HIV. Written as DNA, the CDR3 is TGTGCCAGCAGTGACAGGACAGAATACGAGCAGTACTTC. Amino acids: CASSDRTEYEQYF.